The 8 T cell receptor beta chains below all came from one sample that was sequenced in a study of shared clonotypes between healthy human individuals. Method: immunoSEQ multiplex PCR; TCRdb's copy keeps in-frame clones and lacks some. This table has 1.5 million to 1.9 million clones, 95% to 99% appearing once. The specimen was naive CD4+ T cells sorted from blood. Documented subset: CD45RA+ positively selected. Source of these receptors: a man between 25 and 39 years old in good health.

The V call is TRBV5-6, the J call TRBJ2-7; TRBD1 or TRBD2 may be the D gene (5 bases each). The germline V and J ends were trimmed by 0 bases and 3 bases, with 13 bases remaining between them. The germline V gene has CDR1 SGHDT and CDR2 YYEEEE. This CDR3 region has 15 residues. The CDR3 here is CASSLGQYGGYEQYF. The CDR3 region has the DNA TGTGCCAGCAGCTTGGGACAGTATGGAGGCTACGAGCAGTACTTC.

V gene TRBV5-1 combines with J gene TRBJ2-5; D assignment may be TRBD1 or TRBD2 (5 bases each). The germline CDR1 and CDR2 sequences are SGHRS and YFSETQ. This CDR3 region has 16 residues. The V end was cut by 0 bases, the J end by 4 bases, with 16 bases between. This CDR3 is CASSLVGAARIETQYF. DNA for the CDR3: TGCGCCAGCAGCTTGGTCGGGGCCGCTCGTATAGAGACCCAGTACTTC.

The chain links TRBV5-4 to TRBJ1-4, with D maybe TRBD1 (5 bases). V shed 1 base and J shed 8 bases, with 9 bases lying between them. The CDR3 is made up of 13 amino acids. CDR1 SGHNT and CDR2 YYREEE come from the germline V gene (reference sequence). The CDR3 bases are TGTGCCAGCAGCTTGTTGGGGGGGGAAAAACTGTTTTTT. This translates into CASSLLGGEKLFF.

The gene calls are TRBV11-2 and TRBJ2-7; D may be TRBD1 (6 bases). Germline-derived CDR1 and CDR2 are SGHAT and FQNNGV. Trimming took off 5 bases at V and 3 bases at J, with 17 bases between the two ends. The CDR3 has 15 amino acids. DNA for the CDR3: TGTGCCAGCAGCCCAACCTGGCAGGGGATCTACGAGCAGTACTTC. Encoded protein: CASSPTWQGIYEQYF.

The rearrangement joins TRBV5-4 to TRBJ1-2, with D maybe TRBD1 (6 bases). Germline assignment: CDR1 SGHNT and CDR2 YYREEE (reference sequence). V was pared by 4 bases and J by 3 bases, with 16 bases between. CDR3 length equals 15 residues. CDR3 coding DNA: TGTGCCAGCAGCCAAGGGGGGGGCGCTTACTATGGCTACACCTTC. It yields the protein CASSQGGGAYYGYTF. Drawing the rest from reference TRBV5-4 and TRBJ1-2, the complete variable domain is ETGVTQSPTHLIKTRGQQVTLRCSSQSGHNTVSWYQQALGQGPQFIFQYYREEENGRGNFPPRFSGLQFPNYSSELNVNALELDDSALYLCASSQGGGAYYGYTFGSGTRLTVV.

The rearrangement uses TRBV9 and TRBJ1-1, with D possibly TRBD1 on 6 matching bases. V lost 4 bases, J lost 0 bases, and 25 bases lay in between. Germline CDR1 and CDR2: SGDLS and YYNGEE. The CDR3 has 19 residues. This CDR3 reads CASSPLGTPAFGLNTEAFF. The CDR3, as DNA: TGTGCCAGCAGCCCACTCGGGACACCGGCTTTTGGCTTGAACACTGAAGCTTTCTTT.

This clone was found once. The V gene is TRBV18, the J gene TRBJ2-7; D gene uncertain. Germline V gene data show CDR1 as KGHSH and CDR2 as LQKENI. There are 12 residues in the CDR3. Trimming removed 6 bases at V and 5 bases at J, with 11 bases between. CDR3 sequence: CASSKKVNEQYF. The CDR3 nucleotides read TGTGCCAGCTCTAAAAAGGTAAACGAGCAGTACTTC.

This clone is a singleton in its sample. The chain has TRBV29-1 and TRBJ2-3, with TRBD2 matching 11 bases. The CDR3 contains 14 residues. V dropped 6 bases and J dropped 8; count of bases not matched to a gene: 10. Per germline, CDR1 SQVTM and CDR2 ANQGSEA. CDR3 amino acids: CSVNSGRAWGTQYF. The CDR3 bases are TGCAGCGTCAATAGCGGGAGGGCCTGGGGTACGCAGTATTTT.